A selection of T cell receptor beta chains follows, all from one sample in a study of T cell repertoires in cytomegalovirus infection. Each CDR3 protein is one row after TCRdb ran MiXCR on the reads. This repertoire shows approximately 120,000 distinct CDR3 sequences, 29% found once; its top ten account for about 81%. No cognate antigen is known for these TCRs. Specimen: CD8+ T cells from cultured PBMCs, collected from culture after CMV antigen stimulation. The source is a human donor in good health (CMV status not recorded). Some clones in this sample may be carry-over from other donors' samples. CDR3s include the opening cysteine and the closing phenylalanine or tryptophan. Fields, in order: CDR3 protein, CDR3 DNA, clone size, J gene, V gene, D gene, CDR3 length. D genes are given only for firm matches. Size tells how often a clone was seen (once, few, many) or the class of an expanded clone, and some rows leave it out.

CDR3 protein: CASRTDSSYNSPLHF; CDR3 DNA: TGTGCCAGCAGGACAGACAGCTCCTATAATTCACCCCTCCACTTT; clone size: few; J gene: TRBJ1-6; V gene: TRBV6-1; D gene: .; CDR3 length: 15
CDR3 protein: CASSRVYNEQFF; CDR3 DNA: TGTGCCAGCAGCCGGGTGTACAATGAGCAGTTCTTC; clone size: few; J gene: TRBJ2-1; V gene: TRBV5-6; D gene: .; CDR3 length: 12
CDR3 protein: CASSYSDGDSNQPQHF; CDR3 DNA: TGTGCCAGCAGTTACTCGGACGGGGATAGCAATCAGCCCCAGCATTTT; clone size: once; J gene: TRBJ1-5; V gene: TRBV6-2/TRBV6-3; D gene: .; CDR3 length: 16
CDR3 protein: CASSLEGSHQPQHF; CDR3 DNA: TGTGCCAGCAGTTTAGAGGGCAGCCATCAGCCCCAGCATTTT; clone size: .; J gene: TRBJ1-5; V gene: TRBV12-3/TRBV12-4; D gene: .; CDR3 length: 14
CDR3 protein: CASSYQPGTGEFYSNQPQHF; CDR3 DNA: TGTGCCAGCAGCTACCAACCCGGGACAGGGGAATTCTATAGCAATCAGCCCCAGCATTTT; clone size: .; J gene: TRBJ1-5; V gene: TRBV6-6; D gene: TRBD1; CDR3 length: 20
CDR3 protein: CASSVRGLAANNEQFF; CDR3 DNA: TGTGCCAGCAGCGTCCGGGGACTAGCAGCGAACAATGAGCAGTTCTTC; clone size: once; J gene: TRBJ2-1; V gene: TRBV9; D gene: TRBD2; CDR3 length: 16
CDR3 protein: CASSVFQTHTGELFF; CDR3 DNA: TGTGCCAGCAGTGTTTTTCAAACCCACACCGGGGAGCTGTTTTTT; clone size: .; J gene: TRBJ2-2; V gene: TRBV6-1; D gene: .; CDR3 length: 15
CDR3 protein: CASSFVTGGEQFF; CDR3 DNA: TGTGCCAGCAGCTTCGTTACAGGGGGTGAGCAGTTCTTC; clone size: many; J gene: TRBJ2-1; V gene: TRBV7-6; D gene: TRBD1; CDR3 length: 13
CDR3 protein: CASSRTASGGASTDTQYF; CDR3 DNA: TGTGCCAGCAGCCGGACGGCTAGCGGGGGAGCTAGCACAGATACGCAGTATTTT; clone size: few; J gene: TRBJ2-3; V gene: TRBV7-8; D gene: TRBD2; CDR3 length: 18
CDR3 protein: CASSWATSYEQYF; CDR3 DNA: TGTGCCAGCAGCTGGGCCACGAGCTACGAGCAGTACTTC; clone size: few; J gene: TRBJ2-7; V gene: TRBV7-9; D gene: .; CDR3 length: 13
CDR3 protein: CASSGAYNEQFF; CDR3 DNA: TGTGCCAGCAGCGGGGCGTACAATGAGCAGTTCTTC; clone size: .; J gene: TRBJ2-1; V gene: TRBV12-3/TRBV12-4; D gene: .; CDR3 length: 12
CDR3 protein: CASSLVLGEQFF; CDR3 DNA: TGTGCCAGCAGTTTAGTTCTGGGAGAGCAGTTCTTC; clone size: few; J gene: TRBJ2-1; V gene: TRBV12-3/TRBV12-4; D gene: .; CDR3 length: 12
CDR3 protein: CASSFVPGQGATEAFF; CDR3 DNA: TGTGCCAGCAGCTTCGTCCCGGGACAGGGGGCAACTGAAGCTTTCTTT; clone size: .; J gene: TRBJ1-1; V gene: TRBV28; D gene: TRBD1; CDR3 length: 16
CDR3 protein: CASSRHPGQGGMDEQFF; CDR3 DNA: TGCGCCAGCAGCCGCCACCCGGGACAGGGGGGAATGGATGAGCAGTTCTTC; clone size: .; J gene: TRBJ2-1; V gene: TRBV4-1; D gene: TRBD1; CDR3 length: 17
CDR3 protein: CASSILRLAGGRDNEQFF; CDR3 DNA: TGTGCCAGTAGTATCCTAAGACTAGCGGGGGGGCGGGACAATGAGCAGTTCTTC; clone size: .; J gene: TRBJ2-1; V gene: TRBV19; D gene: TRBD2; CDR3 length: 18
CDR3 protein: CASSLVRAPTDTQYF; CDR3 DNA: TGTGCCAGCAGCTTAGTCAGGGCCCCCACAGATACGCAGTATTTT; clone size: few; J gene: TRBJ2-3; V gene: TRBV7-6; D gene: .; CDR3 length: 15
CDR3 protein: CASSYSTSYEQYF; CDR3 DNA: TGTGCCAGCAGTTACTCCACGTCCTACGAGCAGTACTTC; clone size: .; J gene: TRBJ2-7; V gene: TRBV6-5; D gene: .; CDR3 length: 13
CDR3 protein: CASSGGERVAGYNEQFF; CDR3 DNA: TGCGCCAGCAGCGGGGGGGAGAGAGTAGCGGGGTACAATGAGCAGTTCTTC; clone size: few; J gene: TRBJ2-1; V gene: TRBV4-1; D gene: TRBD2; CDR3 length: 17
CDR3 protein: CASRSQGFSYNSPLHF; CDR3 DNA: TGTGCCAGCAGATCACAGGGATTCTCCTATAATTCACCCCTCCACTTT; clone size: many; J gene: TRBJ1-6; V gene: TRBV28; D gene: .; CDR3 length: 16
CDR3 protein: CSAANVITDTQYF; CDR3 DNA: TGCAGTGCAGCAAACGTCATCACAGATACGCAGTATTTT; clone size: few; J gene: TRBJ2-3; V gene: TRBV20-1; D gene: .; CDR3 length: 13
CDR3 protein: CASSQTTGGHQPQHF; CDR3 DNA: TGCGCCAGCAGCCAAACCACAGGGGGCCATCAGCCCCAGCATTTT; clone size: .; J gene: TRBJ1-5; V gene: TRBV4-1; D gene: TRBD1; CDR3 length: 15
CDR3 protein: CASSLDHFYEQYF; CDR3 DNA: TGTGCCAGCAGCTTAGACCATTTCTACGAGCAGTACTTC; clone size: .; J gene: TRBJ2-7; V gene: TRBV7-6; D gene: .; CDR3 length: 13
CDR3 protein: CASSLLTSADTDTQYF; CDR3 DNA: TGTGCCAGCAGCCTCCTCACTAGCGCTGATACAGATACGCAGTATTTT; clone size: few; J gene: TRBJ2-3; V gene: TRBV6-2/TRBV6-3; D gene: TRBD2; CDR3 length: 16
CDR3 protein: CASSVADSYNSPLHF; CDR3 DNA: TGTGCCAGCAGCGTAGCCGATTCCTATAATTCACCCCTCCACTTT; clone size: few; J gene: TRBJ1-6; V gene: TRBV9; D gene: .; CDR3 length: 15
CDR3 protein: CATSDWTGGSYNEQFF; CDR3 DNA: TGTGCCACCAGTGATTGGACTGGGGGCTCCTACAATGAGCAGTTCTTC; clone size: .; J gene: TRBJ2-1; V gene: TRBV24-1; D gene: .; CDR3 length: 16
CDR3 protein: CASVEADTQYF; CDR3 DNA: TGTGCCAGCGTAGAAGCAGATACGCAGTATTTT; clone size: .; J gene: TRBJ2-3; V gene: TRBV2; D gene: .; CDR3 length: 11
CDR3 protein: CASSLLGQSSTDTQYF; CDR3 DNA: TGTGCCAGCAGTTTACTAGGACAGTCTAGCACAGATACGCAGTATTTT; clone size: .; J gene: TRBJ2-3; V gene: TRBV27; D gene: .; CDR3 length: 16
CDR3 protein: CASSVGGGPYEQYF; CDR3 DNA: TGTGCCAGCAGCGTAGGCGGGGGACCCTACGAGCAGTACTTC; clone size: .; J gene: TRBJ2-7; V gene: TRBV9; D gene: TRBD2; CDR3 length: 14
CDR3 protein: CASGTVPSNQPQHF; CDR3 DNA: TGTGCTAGTGGTACAGTCCCTAGCAATCAGCCCCAGCATTTT; clone size: .; J gene: TRBJ1-5; V gene: TRBV12-5; D gene: .; CDR3 length: 14
CDR3 protein: CASSGGFGNQPQHF; CDR3 DNA: TGTGCCAGCAGCGGAGGGTTTGGCAATCAGCCCCAGCATTTT; clone size: few; J gene: TRBJ1-5; V gene: TRBV9; D gene: .; CDR3 length: 14
CDR3 protein: CASSYSSDRGFQETQYF; CDR3 DNA: TGTGCCAGCAGTTACTCGTCGGACAGGGGTTTCCAAGAGACCCAGTACTTC; clone size: .; J gene: TRBJ2-5; V gene: TRBV6-6; D gene: TRBD1; CDR3 length: 17
CDR3 protein: CATSDPNRGGNSPLHF; CDR3 DNA: TGTGCCACCAGTGATCCAAACAGGGGAGGTAATTCACCCCTCCACTTT; clone size: .; J gene: TRBJ1-6; V gene: TRBV24-1; D gene: TRBD1; CDR3 length: 16
CDR3 protein: CAISETSTDTQYF; CDR3 DNA: TGTGCCATCAGTGAGACTAGCACAGATACGCAGTATTTT; clone size: few; J gene: TRBJ2-3; V gene: TRBV10-3; D gene: .; CDR3 length: 13
CDR3 protein: CSARAPSNTEAFF; CDR3 DNA: TGCAGTGCTAGAGCCCCCAGCAACACTGAAGCTTTCTTT; clone size: .; J gene: TRBJ1-1; V gene: TRBV20-1; D gene: .; CDR3 length: 13
CDR3 protein: CASSGTPGVWNTEAFF; CDR3 DNA: TGTGCCAGCAGCGGGACTCCAGGGGTGTGGAACACTGAAGCTTTCTTT; clone size: .; J gene: TRBJ1-1; V gene: TRBV9; D gene: .; CDR3 length: 16
CDR3 protein: CASSHRTGMNTEAFF; CDR3 DNA: TGCGCCAGCAGCCACCGGACAGGGATGAACACTGAAGCTTTCTTT; clone size: many; J gene: TRBJ1-1; V gene: TRBV4-1; D gene: TRBD1; CDR3 length: 15
CDR3 protein: CASTFKAWPGGLEYF; CDR3 DNA: TGTGCCAGCACCTTTAAAGCCTGGCCAGGGGGCTTGGAGTATTTT; clone size: .; J gene: TRBJ2-3; V gene: TRBV27; D gene: TRBD1; CDR3 length: 15
CDR3 protein: CASTQVGVAGANVLTF; CDR3 DNA: TGCGCCAGCACCCAAGTGGGGGTGGCAGGGGCCAACGTCCTGACTTTC; clone size: .; J gene: TRBJ2-6; V gene: TRBV4-1; D gene: .; CDR3 length: 16
CDR3 protein: CASSLNRGFTETQYF; CDR3 DNA: TGTGCCAGCAGCCTAAACAGGGGGTTTACGGAGACCCAGTACTTC; clone size: many; J gene: TRBJ2-5; V gene: TRBV7-6; D gene: TRBD1; CDR3 length: 15
CDR3 protein: CASSSWEGLEPQHF; CDR3 DNA: TGTGCCAGCAGTTCCTGGGAGGGGTTGGAGCCCCAGCATTTT; clone size: .; J gene: TRBJ1-5; V gene: TRBV6-1; D gene: .; CDR3 length: 14
CDR3 protein: CASREGTGERTDTQYF; CDR3 DNA: TGTGCCAGCAGGGAGGGGACAGGAGAAAGGACAGATACGCAGTATTTT; clone size: few; J gene: TRBJ2-3; V gene: TRBV11-3; D gene: TRBD1; CDR3 length: 16
CDR3 protein: CASSPERGASTDTQYF; CDR3 DNA: TGTGCCAGCAGTCCTGAGCGGGGGGCTAGCACAGATACGCAGTATTTT; clone size: .; J gene: TRBJ2-3; V gene: TRBV6-6; D gene: TRBD2; CDR3 length: 16
CDR3 protein: CASLIQGAADGYTF; CDR3 DNA: TGTGCCAGTCTGATACAGGGGGCTGCGGATGGCTACACCTTC; clone size: few; J gene: TRBJ1-2; V gene: TRBV28; D gene: TRBD1; CDR3 length: 14
CDR3 protein: CASSDHTLYEQYF; CDR3 DNA: TGTGCCAGCAGTGACCACACCCTCTACGAGCAGTACTTC; clone size: .; J gene: TRBJ2-7; V gene: TRBV6-6; D gene: .; CDR3 length: 13
CDR3 protein: CSARDRDRPNTEAFF; CDR3 DNA: TGCAGTGCTAGAGATCGGGACAGGCCGAACACTGAAGCTTTCTTT; clone size: many; J gene: TRBJ1-1; V gene: TRBV20-1; D gene: TRBD1; CDR3 length: 15
CDR3 protein: CASSRNEEEQYF; CDR3 DNA: TGTGCCAGCAGCCGCAATGAGGAGGAGCAGTACTTC; clone size: .; J gene: TRBJ2-7; V gene: TRBV7-8; D gene: .; CDR3 length: 12
CDR3 protein: CASSDSRGTSYEQYF; CDR3 DNA: TGTGCCAGCAGTGACTCAAGGGGTACTTCCTACGAGCAGTACTTC; clone size: .; J gene: TRBJ2-7; V gene: TRBV2; D gene: .; CDR3 length: 15
CDR3 protein: CASSYSIVTGTPEADTQYF; CDR3 DNA: TGTGCCAGCAGTTACTCGATCGTCACCGGGACTCCAGAGGCCGATACGCAGTATTTT; clone size: many; J gene: TRBJ2-3; V gene: TRBV6-2/TRBV6-3; D gene: .; CDR3 length: 19
CDR3 protein: CASRKGQQETQYF; CDR3 DNA: TGTGCCAGTAGGAAGGGACAGCAAGAGACCCAGTACTTC; clone size: many; J gene: TRBJ2-5; V gene: TRBV19; D gene: TRBD1; CDR3 length: 13
CDR3 protein: CASSLGTRLETQYF; CDR3 DNA: TGTGCCAGCAGCCTCGGGACGCGTCTAGAGACCCAGTACTTC; clone size: many; J gene: TRBJ2-5; V gene: TRBV3-1; D gene: .; CDR3 length: 14
CDR3 protein: CATSRDGGSEQFF; CDR3 DNA: TGTGCCACCAGCAGAGATGGCGGGAGCGAGCAGTTCTTC; clone size: .; J gene: TRBJ2-1; V gene: TRBV15; D gene: TRBD2; CDR3 length: 13
CDR3 protein: CASSLGGRDGYTF; CDR3 DNA: TGTGCCAGCAGCCTAGGGGGGCGCGATGGCTACACCTTC; clone size: few; J gene: TRBJ1-2; V gene: TRBV27; D gene: .; CDR3 length: 13
CDR3 protein: CASSDRTENEKLFF; CDR3 DNA: TGTGCCAGCAGTGACCGGACAGAGAATGAAAAACTGTTTTTT; clone size: .; J gene: TRBJ1-4; V gene: TRBV2; D gene: .; CDR3 length: 14
CDR3 protein: CASRVDRGPYNEQFF; CDR3 DNA: TGTGCCAGCAGAGTTGACAGGGGGCCATACAATGAGCAGTTCTTC; clone size: .; J gene: TRBJ2-1; V gene: TRBV27; D gene: TRBD1; CDR3 length: 15
CDR3 protein: CASSHGGGGLQETQYF; CDR3 DNA: TGTGCCAGCAGCCATGGGGGCGGGGGCCTCCAAGAGACCCAGTACTTC; clone size: .; J gene: TRBJ2-5; V gene: TRBV7-9; D gene: .; CDR3 length: 16
CDR3 protein: CASSFTGVWYGELFF; CDR3 DNA: TGTGCCAGCAGCTTCACGGGGGTGTGGTACGGGGAGCTGTTTTTT; clone size: many; J gene: TRBJ2-2; V gene: TRBV5-6; D gene: .; CDR3 length: 15
CDR3 protein: CASSRPRQGATTDTQYF; CDR3 DNA: TGTGCCAGCAGTCGGCCCCGGCAGGGGGCGACAACAGATACGCAGTATTTT; clone size: few; J gene: TRBJ2-3; V gene: TRBV7-3; D gene: TRBD1; CDR3 length: 17
CDR3 protein: CASSFPPQAFF; CDR3 DNA: TGTGCCAGCAGCTTCCCTCCCCAAGCTTTCTTT; clone size: .; J gene: TRBJ1-1; V gene: TRBV7-3; D gene: .; CDR3 length: 11
CDR3 protein: CASSLTAGQAYNEQFF; CDR3 DNA: TGTGCCAGCAGCTTAACGGCAGGGCAAGCCTACAATGAGCAGTTCTTC; clone size: many; J gene: TRBJ2-1; V gene: TRBV11-2; D gene: .; CDR3 length: 16